This is a list of T cell receptor beta chains from one sample in a study of T cells in Graves' hyperthyroidism and ophthalmopathy. TCRdb processed the multiplex PCR reads anew with MiXCR; each CDR3 protein has one entry. Among 500,000 to 800,000 distinct CDR3 sequences listed, more than 12% were seen once. The material sequenced was blood. These receptors originate from a woman aged 50 to 60 with Graves' ophthalmopathy. CDR3s include the opening cysteine and the closing phenylalanine or tryptophan. D genes are given only for firm matches. Where a row states a size, it is once, few, many or the class of an expanded clone; other rows omit it.

abundance	d_gene	v_gene	j_gene	CDR3aa	CDR3nt
NA	TRBD1	TRBV5-1	TRBJ2-2	CASSIVQGASTGELFF	TGCGCCAGCAGCATAGTACAGGGGGCGAGCACCGGGGAGCTGTTTTTT
many	TRBD2	TRBV12-5	TRBJ2-3	CASGLKSTSSGSLWGTDTQYF	TGTGCTAGTGGTTTGAAGTCGACTTCAAGCGGGAGCTTATGGGGCACAGATACGCAGTATTTT
many	NA	TRBV28	TRBJ2-5	CASTPGDGETQYF	TGTGCCAGCACCCCAGGGGACGGTGAGACCCAGTACTTC
NA	TRBD1	TRBV2	TRBJ1-1	CASTDETGLRDRGVAFF	TGTGCCAGCACCGATGAAACGGGACTACGGGACAGGGGCGTCGCTTTCTTT
many	TRBD1	TRBV29-1	TRBJ2-5	CSVEVRDRGYETQYF	TGCAGCGTTGAAGTTCGGGACAGGGGTTATGAGACCCAGTACTTC
many	NA	TRBV13	TRBJ1-1	CASSENRPPTQAFF	TGTGCCAGCAGCGAAAACAGGCCGCCAACCCAAGCTTTCTTT
many	TRBD2	TRBV7-2	TRBJ2-1	CASSPLAGTSYNEQFF	TGTGCCAGCAGCCCACTAGCGGGGACTTCCTACAATGAGCAGTTCTTC
many	NA	TRBV9	TRBJ2-1	CASSAQTGYNEQFF	TGTGCCAGCAGCGCTCAGACTGGATACAATGAGCAGTTCTTC
many	NA	TRBV18	TRBJ1-1	CASSPSSGNTEAFF	TGTGCCAGCTCACCCTCGTCCGGGAACACTGAAGCTTTCTTT
few	TRBD1	TRBV29-1	TRBJ1-5	CSVGNRGNQPQHF	TGCAGCGTGGGGAACAGGGGAAATCAGCCCCAGCATTTT
NA	TRBD2	TRBV19	TRBJ2-3	CASSITSGEAPYTQYF	TGTGCCAGTAGTATTACTAGCGGGGAGGCCCCCTATACGCAGTATTTT
NA	TRBD2	TRBV4-2	TRBJ2-1	CASSQEGGRAHLNEQFF	TGTGCCAGCAGCCAAGAGGGCGGGAGGGCCCATCTCAATGAGCAGTTCTTC
few	TRBD1	TRBV3-1	TRBJ2-5	CVSSQQGPETQYF	TGTGTCAGCAGCCAACAGGGGCCAGAGACCCAGTACTTC
NA	NA	TRBV19	TRBJ2-7	CASSIGSEQYF	TGTGCCAGTAGTATAGGCTCCGAGCAGTACTTC
many	NA	TRBV5-8	TRBJ1-1	CASSLRLGTEAFF	TGTGCCAGCAGCTTAAGGTTGGGCACTGAAGCTTTCTTT
many	NA	TRBV3-1	TRBJ2-1	CASSPSRESVNEQFF	TGTGCCAGCAGCCCGTCGCGGGAAAGTGTCAATGAGCAGTTCTTC
few	NA	TRBV15	TRBJ1-5	CATSRVNQPQHF	TGTGCCACCAGCAGAGTAAATCAGCCCCAGCATTTT
NA	NA	TRBV3-1	TRBJ2-7	CASSQDLGTWYSDLRYEQYF	TGTGCCAGCAGCCAAGATCTAGGGACATGGTATAGCGACCTTCGTTACGAGCAGTACTTC
many	NA	TRBV2	TRBJ1-1	CASSENGNTEAFF	TGTGCCAGCAGTGAAAACGGGAACACTGAAGCTTTCTTT
many	NA	TRBV7-2	TRBJ1-1	CASSYRGEGTEAFF	TGTGCCAGCAGCTACCGGGGGGAGGGGACTGAAGCTTTCTTT
many	NA	TRBV5-1	TRBJ2-1	CASSLPGAGEQFF	TGCGCCAGCAGCTTGCCGGGAGCGGGTGAGCAGTTCTTC
many	NA	TRBV7-9	TRBJ2-7	CASTHAGEQYF	TGTGCCAGCACCCACGCTGGCGAGCAGTACTTC
NA	NA	TRBV20-1	TRBJ2-7	CSARARGADSYEQYF	TGCAGTGCTAGAGCGAGAGGGGCGGACTCCTACGAGCAGTACTTC
once	TRBD1	TRBV6-2/TRBV6-3	TRBJ1-1	CASRGRTRQGTYMNTEAFF	TGTGCCAGCAGGGGGAGGACCCGACAGGGAACCTATATGAACACTGAAGCTTTCTTT
many	TRBD2	TRBV24-1	TRBJ2-1	CATMQAGGPDNEQFF	TGTGCCACCATGCAGGCGGGAGGGCCCGACAATGAGCAGTTCTTC
NA	TRBD1	TRBV2	TRBJ1-5	CASSAGQGRNQPQHF	TGTGCCAGCAGTGCGGGACAGGGTAGAAATCAGCCCCAGCATTTT
NA	NA	TRBV6-1	TRBJ2-1	CASSEGTHNEQFF	TGTGCCAGCAGCGAGGGGACCCACAATGAGCAGTTCTTC
few	TRBD2	TRBV30	TRBJ2-2	CAWSGTSGRSGELFF	TGTGCCTGGAGTGGGACTAGCGGGAGGTCCGGGGAGCTGTTTTTT
NA	TRBD2	TRBV15	TRBJ2-2	CATRRTSGRTGELFF	TGTGCCACCAGAAGGACTAGCGGGAGAACCGGGGAGCTGTTTTTT
many	TRBD1	TRBV6-1	TRBJ2-1	CASRTGTGGYNEQFF	TGTGCCAGCAGGACCGGGACAGGGGGGTACAATGAGCAGTTCTTC
few	TRBD1	TRBV5-1	TRBJ1-6	CASSVNPTGDGYNSPLHF	TGCGCCAGCAGCGTCAACCCGACAGGGGATGGGTATAATTCACCCCTCCACTTT
few	NA	TRBV20-1	TRBJ1-2	CSARVAGGEANYGYTF	TGCAGTGCTAGAGTTGCAGGAGGAGAGGCTAACTATGGCTACACCTTC
many	TRBD1	TRBV6-2/TRBV6-3	TRBJ2-3	CASSPTGGPDTQYF	TGTGCCAGCAGCCCGACAGGGGGACCAGATACGCAGTATTTT
many	NA	TRBV5-1	TRBJ2-2	CASSLSDTGELFF	TGCGCCAGCAGCTTGTCAGACACCGGGGAGCTGTTTTTT
many	TRBD2	TRBV20-1	TRBJ2-5	CSATIAGLQETQYF	TGCAGTGCTACGATAGCGGGACTTCAAGAGACCCAGTACTTC
NA	NA	TRBV5-1	TRBJ2-7	CASSCRGGNEQYF	TGCGCCAGCAGCTGCAGGGGTGGCAACGAGCAGTACTTC
many	TRBD2	TRBV18	TRBJ2-1	CASSPGLDTHNEQFF	TGTGCCAGCTCACCAGGACTAGACACGCACAATGAGCAGTTCTTC
NA	TRBD1	TRBV6-1	TRBJ1-2	CASSPPGQQTFGYTF	TGTGCCAGCAGCCCCCCGGGACAGCAGACTTTTGGCTACACCTTC
many	NA	TRBV19	TRBJ2-7	CASSIGPGLSYEQYF	TGTGCCAGTAGTATAGGTCCGGGACTCTCCTACGAGCAGTACTTC
NA	NA	TRBV27	TRBJ2-7	CASRGDVYEQYF	TGTGCCAGCAGGGGGGATGTCTACGAGCAGTACTTC
many	NA	TRBV7-9	TRBJ1-2	CASSLVGSGYGYTF	TGTGCCAGCAGCTTAGTGGGATCGGGCTATGGCTACACCTTC
NA	NA	TRBV4-3	TRBJ2-5	CASSQDGVREGYQETQYF	TGCGCCAGCAGCCAAGATGGGGTTCGAGAGGGCTACCAAGAGACCCAGTACTTC
few	TRBD2	TRBV19	TRBJ2-6	CASDPGEGPRGANVLTF	TGTGCCTCCGATCCTGGGGAGGGGCCGCGGGGGGCCAACGTCCTGACTTTC
few	NA	TRBV30	TRBJ2-1	CAWIGSSYNEQFF	TGTGCCTGGATCGGGAGCTCCTACAATGAGCAGTTCTTC
many	NA	TRBV28	TRBJ1-2	CASSLTGKIPIAYGYTF	TGTGCCAGCAGTTTAACAGGCAAGATACCTATCGCCTATGGCTACACCTTC
NA	NA	TRBV12-3/TRBV12-4	TRBJ1-2	CASSFSYRGQGTGYTF	TGTGCCAGCAGTTTTAGTTATCGGGGCCAAGGGACTGGCTACACCTTC
many	TRBD1	TRBV20-1	TRBJ1-5	CSAIRDRGWQPQHF	TGCAGTGCTATCCGGGACAGGGGATGGCAGCCCCAGCATTTT
NA	TRBD2	TRBV20-1	TRBJ2-1	CSARGLAGGIEQFF	TGCAGTGCTAGAGGACTAGCGGGAGGGATTGAGCAGTTCTTC
many	NA	TRBV6-6	TRBJ2-5	CASSYDSEETQYF	TGTGCCAGCAGTTACGACAGTGAAGAGACCCAGTACTTC
many	TRBD1	TRBV20-1	TRBJ2-7	CSARETRDSSYEQYF	TGCAGTGCTAGAGAGACCCGGGACAGCTCCTACGAGCAGTACTTC
many	NA	TRBV11-3	TRBJ1-1	CASNLGTSMNTEAFF	TGTGCCAGCAACCTAGGGACCTCCATGAACACTGAAGCTTTCTTT
NA	TRBD1	TRBV29-1	TRBJ2-7	CSVGDRGLYEQYF	TGCAGCGTTGGGGACAGGGGACTCTACGAGCAGTACTTC